This entry is about one T cell receptor (beta chain). Its matching antigen is unknown. A junction boundary mismatches the germline segment, possibly from a read error. These data belong to a study of cytomegalovirus exposure and HLA in healthy donors. Overall study findings and caveats: Fewer than 200 TCR beta chains were listed as cytomegalovirus-associated.

The CDR3 runs to 15 residues. Germline loops: CDR1 MNHEY, CDR2 SVGAGI. The primer mix had 60 Vbeta and 13 Jbeta primers. The assay was immunoSEQ multiplex PCR, and TCRdb's table has in-frame clones only and misses some. This table has approximately 190,000 clones, roughly 80% appearing once. This chain uses TRBV6-5 with TRBJ1-3; D is ambiguous. The source is a boy aged 5-17 years in good health and CMV-seronegative. The sequencing sample was made of PBMCs. The CDR3 sequence: CAGSYSPGSGNTIYF. CDR3 sequence (DNA): TGTGCCGGCAGTTACTCCCCAGGCTCTGGAAACACCATATATTTT.